This T cell receptor beta chain was observed in a study of post-analysis software for immune sequencing data. Sequencing libraries made from TCR beta cDNA carried unique molecular identifiers. TCRdb passed the PCR reads through MiXCR, listing each CDR3 protein once. This sample has a few hundred thousand distinct CDR3 sequences, with over 30% found just once. This sequence originates from a girl aged 2-9 years with multiple sclerosis. Sequencing used blood.

The CDR3 region has the DNA TGTGCCAGCAGCTCCGGGACAGAGTCCGCCAAAAACATTCAGTACTTC. This sequence encodes CASSSGTESAKNIQYF. The gene calls are TRBV3-1 and TRBJ2-4, with TRBD1 identical over 7 bases. Trimming took 5 bases from V and 1 from J; bases not matched to a gene: 8. CDR3 size: 16 residues. Germline V lookup: CDR1 LGHDT, CDR2 YNNKEL (reference sequence). Variable domain in full (rest from reference TRBV3-1 and TRBJ2-4): DTAVSQTPKYLVTQMGNDKSIKCEQNLGHDTMYWYKQDSKKFLKIMFSYNNKELIINETVPNRFSPKSPDKAHLNLHINSLELGDSAVYFCASSSGTESAKNIQYFGAGTRLSVL.